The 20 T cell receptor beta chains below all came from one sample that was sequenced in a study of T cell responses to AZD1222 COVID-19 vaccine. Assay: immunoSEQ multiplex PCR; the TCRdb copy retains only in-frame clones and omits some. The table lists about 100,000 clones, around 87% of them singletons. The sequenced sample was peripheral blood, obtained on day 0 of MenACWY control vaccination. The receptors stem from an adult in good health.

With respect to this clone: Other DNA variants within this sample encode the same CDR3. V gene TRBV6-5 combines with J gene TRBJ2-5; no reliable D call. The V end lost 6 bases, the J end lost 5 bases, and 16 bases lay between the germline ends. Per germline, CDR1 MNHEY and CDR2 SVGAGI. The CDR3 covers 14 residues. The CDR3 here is CASRVTRQGETQYF. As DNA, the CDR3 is TGTGCCAGCAGGGTAACCCGACAAGGGGAGACCCAGTACTTC.

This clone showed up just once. DNA of the CDR3: TGTGCCAGCAGCTTAACGGGTTTGCACACTGAAGCTTTCTTT. It encodes CASSLTGLHTEAFF. V usage is TRBV11-3 and J usage is TRBJ1-1; D unresolved. The germline gives CDR1 SGHNT, CDR2 YENEEA. The CDR3 consists of 14 residues. V shed 2 bases and J shed 3 bases, with 10 bases lying between them.

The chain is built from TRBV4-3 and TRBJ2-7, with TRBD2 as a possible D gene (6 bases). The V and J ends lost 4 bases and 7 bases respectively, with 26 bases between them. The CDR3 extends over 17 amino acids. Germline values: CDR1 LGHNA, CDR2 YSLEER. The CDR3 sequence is CASSPAGTPPLTWEQYF. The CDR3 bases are TGCGCCAGCAGCCCGGCCGGGACTCCTCCCTTAACGTGGGAGCAGTACTTC.

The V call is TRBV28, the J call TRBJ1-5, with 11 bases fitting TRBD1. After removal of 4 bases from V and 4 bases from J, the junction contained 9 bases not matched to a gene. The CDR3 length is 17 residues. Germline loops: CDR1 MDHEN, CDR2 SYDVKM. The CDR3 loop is CASSSGQGAPENQPQHF. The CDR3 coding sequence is TGTGCCAGCAGTTCCGGACAGGGGGCACCCGAAAATCAGCCCCAGCATTTT.

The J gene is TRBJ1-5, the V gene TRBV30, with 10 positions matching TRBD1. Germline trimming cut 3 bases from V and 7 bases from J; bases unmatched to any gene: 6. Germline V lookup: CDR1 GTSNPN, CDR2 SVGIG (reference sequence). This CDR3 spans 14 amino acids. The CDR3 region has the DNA TGTGCCTGGAGCCTAGGGACAGGGGAACAGCCCCAGCATTTT. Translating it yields CAWSLGTGEQPQHF.

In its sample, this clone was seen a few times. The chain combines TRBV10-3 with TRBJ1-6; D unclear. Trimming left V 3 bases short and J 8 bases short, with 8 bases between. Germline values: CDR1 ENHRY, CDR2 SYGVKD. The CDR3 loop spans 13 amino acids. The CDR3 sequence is CAISDYRDSPLHF. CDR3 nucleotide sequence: TGTGCCATCAGTGATTACAGAGATTCACCCCTCCACTTT.

CDR3 nucleotide sequence: TGTGCCAGCAGCGACAGAAACTATGGCTACACCTTC. This translates into CASSDRNYGYTF. The rearrangement links TRBV12-3 or TRBV12-4 to TRBJ1-2, with D possibly matching TRBD1 (5 bases). V was trimmed by 6 bases and J by 2 bases, leaving 7 bases between them. The CDR3 consists of 12 residues.

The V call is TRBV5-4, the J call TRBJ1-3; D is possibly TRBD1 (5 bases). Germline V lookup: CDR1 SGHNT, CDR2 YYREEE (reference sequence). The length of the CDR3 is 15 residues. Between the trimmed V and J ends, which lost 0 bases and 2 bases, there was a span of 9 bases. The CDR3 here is CASSLGGTAGNTIYF. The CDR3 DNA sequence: TGTGCCAGCAGCTTGGGTGGGACGGCTGGAAACACCATATATTTT.

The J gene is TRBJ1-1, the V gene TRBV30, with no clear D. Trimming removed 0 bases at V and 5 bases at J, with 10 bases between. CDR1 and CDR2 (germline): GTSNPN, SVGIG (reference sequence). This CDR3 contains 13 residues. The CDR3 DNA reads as TGTGCCTGGAGTGTGGGGAGTTTGACTGAAGCTTTCTTT. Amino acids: CAWSVGSLTEAFF.

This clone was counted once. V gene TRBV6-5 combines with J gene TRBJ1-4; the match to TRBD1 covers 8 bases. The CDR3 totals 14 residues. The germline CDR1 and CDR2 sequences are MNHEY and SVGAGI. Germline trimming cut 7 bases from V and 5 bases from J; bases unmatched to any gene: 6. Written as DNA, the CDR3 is TGTGCCAGCAAACCTTGGACAGGGAATGAAAAACTGTTTTTT. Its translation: CASKPWTGNEKLFF.

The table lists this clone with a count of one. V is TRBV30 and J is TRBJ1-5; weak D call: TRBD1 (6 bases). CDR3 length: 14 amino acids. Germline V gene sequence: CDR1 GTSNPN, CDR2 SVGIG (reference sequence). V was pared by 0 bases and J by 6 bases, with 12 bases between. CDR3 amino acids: CAWSVRGAGQPQHF. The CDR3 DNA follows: TGTGCCTGGAGTGTACGGGGGGCAGGTCAGCCCCAGCATTTT.

The CDR3 nucleotides read TGTGCCAGCAGCCCTCAAGGGGGTATTCCCTACGAGCAGTACTTC. It is translated as CASSPQGGIPYEQYF. The chain joins TRBV7-8 to TRBJ2-7, with a weak D call TRBD1 (6 bases). CDR3 size: 15 residues. Germline CDR1 reads SGHVS; CDR2 reads FQNEAQ. V lost 5 bases and J 2 bases, leaving 16 bases between the germline ends.

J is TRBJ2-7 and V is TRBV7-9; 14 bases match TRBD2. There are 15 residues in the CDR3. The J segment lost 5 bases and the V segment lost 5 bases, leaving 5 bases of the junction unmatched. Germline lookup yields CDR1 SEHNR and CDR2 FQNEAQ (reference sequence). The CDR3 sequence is CASSPGLAGGHEQYF. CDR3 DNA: TGTGCCAGCAGCCCAGGACTAGCGGGAGGCCACGAGCAGTACTTC.

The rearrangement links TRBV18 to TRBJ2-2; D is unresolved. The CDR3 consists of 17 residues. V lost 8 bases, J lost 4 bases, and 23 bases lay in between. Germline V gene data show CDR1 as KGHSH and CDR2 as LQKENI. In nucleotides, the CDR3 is TGTGCCAGCCGAACCGCGGCTGGCGGTCAGGTCACCGGGGAGCTGTTTTTT. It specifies CASRTAAGGQVTGELFF.

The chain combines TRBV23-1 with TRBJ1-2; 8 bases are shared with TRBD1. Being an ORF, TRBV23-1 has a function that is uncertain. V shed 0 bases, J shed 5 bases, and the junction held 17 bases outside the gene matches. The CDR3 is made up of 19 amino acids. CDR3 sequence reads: CASSQSIRCESGGGYGYTF. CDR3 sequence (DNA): TGCGCCAGCAGTCAATCCATTCGGTGTGAGTCAGGGGGCGGGTATGGCTACACCTTC.

Here the CDR3 DNA reads TGTGCCAGCAGTGACAGAATGGATGGGGAGCAGTACTTC. Protein product: CASSDRMDGEQYF. V usage is TRBV2 and J usage is TRBJ2-7; no clear D. In germline, CDR1 is SNHLY, CDR2 FYNNEI. Between the trimmed V and J ends, which lost 3 bases and 7 bases, there was a span of 13 bases. The CDR3 length is 13 residues. Based on the CDR3 plus reference TRBV2 and TRBJ2-7, the full variable domain is EPEVTQTPSHQVTQMGQEVILRCVPISNHLYFYWYRQILGQKVEFLVSFYNNEISEKSEIFDDQFSVERPDGSNFTLKIRSTKLEDSAMYFCASSDRMDGEQYFGPGTRLTVT.

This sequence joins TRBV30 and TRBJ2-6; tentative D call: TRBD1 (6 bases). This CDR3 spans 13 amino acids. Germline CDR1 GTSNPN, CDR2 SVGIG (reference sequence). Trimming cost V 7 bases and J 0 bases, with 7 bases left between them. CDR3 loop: CALDSSGANVLTF. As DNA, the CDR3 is TGTGCCTTGGACAGCTCTGGGGCCAACGTCCTGACTTTC.

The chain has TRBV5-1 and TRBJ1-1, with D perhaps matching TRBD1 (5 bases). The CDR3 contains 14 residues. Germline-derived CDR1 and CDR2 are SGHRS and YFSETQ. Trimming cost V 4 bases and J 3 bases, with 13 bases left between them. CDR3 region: CASSAGSGDTEAFF. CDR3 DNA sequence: TGCGCCAGCAGCGCAGGGAGTGGGGACACTGAAGCTTTCTTT.

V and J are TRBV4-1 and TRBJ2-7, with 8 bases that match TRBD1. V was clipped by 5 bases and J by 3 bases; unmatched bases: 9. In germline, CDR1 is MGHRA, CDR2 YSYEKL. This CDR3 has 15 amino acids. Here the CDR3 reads CASSSPGQELYEQYF. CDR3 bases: TGCGCCAGCAGCTCTCCGGGACAGGAACTCTACGAGCAGTACTTC.

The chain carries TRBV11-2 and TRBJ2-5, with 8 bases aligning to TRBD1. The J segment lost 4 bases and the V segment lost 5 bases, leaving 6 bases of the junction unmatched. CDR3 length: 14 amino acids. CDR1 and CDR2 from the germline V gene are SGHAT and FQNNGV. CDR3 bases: TGTGCCAGCAGCCTCGGACAGGGAGCAGAGACCCAGTACTTC. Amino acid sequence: CASSLGQGAETQYF.